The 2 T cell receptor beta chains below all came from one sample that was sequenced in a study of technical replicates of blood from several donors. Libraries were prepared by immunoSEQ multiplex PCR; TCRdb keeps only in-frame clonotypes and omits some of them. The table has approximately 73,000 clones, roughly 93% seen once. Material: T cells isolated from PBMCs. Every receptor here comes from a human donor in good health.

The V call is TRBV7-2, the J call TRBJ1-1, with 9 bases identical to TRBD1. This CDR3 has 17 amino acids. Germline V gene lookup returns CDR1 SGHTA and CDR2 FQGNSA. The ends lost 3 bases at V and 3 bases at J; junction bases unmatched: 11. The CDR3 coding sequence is TGTGCCAGCAGCTTGACCCTCTATAGGACAGGGGACACTGAAGCTTTCTTT. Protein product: CASSLTLYRTGDTEAFF.

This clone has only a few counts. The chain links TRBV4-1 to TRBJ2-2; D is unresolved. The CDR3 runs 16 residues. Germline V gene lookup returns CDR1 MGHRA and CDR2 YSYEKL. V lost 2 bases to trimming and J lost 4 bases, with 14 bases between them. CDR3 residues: CASSQSSRLFTGELFF. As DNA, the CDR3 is TGCGCCAGCAGCCAATCAAGCCGACTTTTCACCGGGGAGCTGTTTTTT.